Each of the 11 T cell receptor beta chains below was sequenced from the same sample in a study of T cells in tumors after PD-1 blockade. TCRdb's table, derived via immunoSEQ multiplex PCR, lists solely in-frame clones and lacks some. The repertoire holds over 10,000 clones, with roughly 63% as singletons. Sequenced here: tumor tissue, sampled before anti-PD-1 treatment. These receptors all come from a human donor with basal cell carcinoma.

The rearrangement links TRBV6-2 or TRBV6-3 to TRBJ2-2; D may be TRBD1 or TRBD2 (6 bases each). CDR3 size: 16 residues. Germline CDR1 reads MNHEY; CDR2 reads SVGEGT. Trimming pared 6 bases from V and 2 bases from J, leaving 16 bases between. This CDR3 is CASSMGLDSNTGELFF. DNA of the CDR3: TGTGCCAGCAGCATGGGACTGGACAGTAACACCGGGGAGCTGTTTTTT.

V gene TRBV3-1 (or the pseudogene TRBV3-2) combines with J gene TRBJ1-2; no clear D gene. The germline V gene encodes CDR1 LGHDT and CDR2 YNNKEL (reference sequence). The CDR3 loop spans 14 amino acids. Trimming pared 1 base from V and 3 bases from J, leaving 9 bases between. CDR3 loop: CASSQGLEDYGYTF. CDR3 in DNA: TGTGCCAGCAGCCAAGGATTGGAGGACTATGGCTACACCTTC.

This chain joins TRBV7-9 and TRBJ2-7, with unresolved D. Germline assignment: CDR1 SEHNR and CDR2 FQNEAQ (reference sequence). CDR3 length: 12 amino acids. Trimming took off 8 bases at V and 1 base at J, with 9 bases between the two ends. The CDR3 nucleotides are TGTGCCAGCTCCTTCCGGTCCTACGAGCAGTACTTC. This sequence encodes CASSFRSYEQYF.

The CDR3 coding sequence is TGTGCTAGTGGTTCGGGACAGGGGGCTGACAATGAGCAGTTCTTC. It codes for CASGSGQGADNEQFF. The chain combines TRBV12-5 with TRBJ2-1; 12 nucleotides line up with TRBD1. V lost 4 bases and J lost 5; bases outside the gene matches: 3. The CDR3 length is 15 residues. The germline gives CDR1 LGHNT, CDR2 FRNRAP.

The table lists this clone with a few counts. The chain couples TRBV13 to TRBJ2-3, with 11 bases aligning to TRBD2. In germline, CDR1 is PRHDT, CDR2 FYEKMQ (reference sequence). The V gene end was trimmed by 5 bases and the J gene end by 4 bases; junction bases not matched to a gene: 8. This CDR3 has 16 residues. DNA for the CDR3: TGTGCCAGCAGCCCGAGACTAGCGGGAAGCGCAGATACGCAGTATTTT. As protein: CASSPRLAGSADTQYF. The variable domain in full, with the rest retrieved from reference TRBV13 and TRBJ2-3, is AAGVIQSPRHLIKEKRETATLKCYPIPRHDTVYWYQQGPGQDPQFLISFYEKMQSDKGSIPDRFSAQQFSDYHSELNMSSLELGDSALYFCASSPRLAGSADTQYFGPGTRLTVL.

V gene TRBV27 combines with J gene TRBJ1-1, with 7 bases matching TRBD1. V lost 4 bases and J lost 4; bases outside the gene matches: 6. The germline CDR1 and CDR2 sequences are MNHEY and SMNVEV (reference sequence). The length of the CDR3 is 14 residues. The CDR3: CASSSWAGGTEAFF. The CDR3 nucleotides are TGTGCCAGCAGTTCATGGGCAGGGGGCACTGAAGCTTTCTTT.

This clone was observed a few times. The chain employs TRBV7-8 and TRBJ2-1; possibly TRBD2 for D (5 bases). V dropped 5 bases and J dropped 4 bases, with 15 bases sitting between them. The CDR3 runs to 15 residues. The V gene's germline CDR1 is SGHVS and CDR2 FQNEAQ. CDR3 in amino acids: CASSNPSRGYNEQFF. CDR3 bases: TGTGCCAGCAGCAACCCTAGCAGAGGGTACAATGAGCAGTTCTTC.

J is TRBJ1-3 and V is TRBV28, with 10 bases lining up with TRBD1. The CDR3 runs to 16 residues. The germline V gene has CDR1 MDHEN and CDR2 SYDVKM. V was clipped by 3 bases and J by 2 bases; unmatched bases: 4. CDR3 sequence: CASSLLGQGTGNTIYF. CDR3 bases: TGTGCCAGCAGTTTGTTGGGACAGGGGACTGGAAACACCATATATTTT.

The table lists this clone with a few counts. The V and J genes are TRBV7-2 and TRBJ1-3; D is unclear. Germline V gives CDR1 SGHTA, CDR2 FQGNSA. The CDR3 is 14 amino acids. Trimming removed 1 base from V and 4 bases from J, with 8 bases in between. CDR3 nucleotide sequence: TGTGCCAGCAGCTTAGGGGTGGGGGGAAACACCATATATTTT. This encodes CASSLGVGGNTIYF.

The V and J genes are TRBV29-1 and TRBJ2-7, with TRBD2 matching over 7 bases. The V segment lost 3 bases and the J segment 6 bases; nucleotides outside the gene matches: 5. The germline CDR1 and CDR2 sequences are SQVTM and ANQGSEA. There are 12 residues in the CDR3. The CDR3 nucleotides are TGCAGCGTTGATCGGGGGGTCGGCGAGCAGTACTTC. Translation gives CSVDRGVGEQYF.

V and J are TRBV7-9 and TRBJ2-2; TRBD2 is a possible D gene (6 bases). Trimming pared 1 base from V and 1 base from J, leaving 16 bases between. Looked up from germline, CDR1 is SEHNR and CDR2 is FQNEAQ (reference sequence). The CDR3 is made up of 18 amino acids. The DNA for the CDR3 is TGTGCCAGCAGCTTAGGTGCGGGGAGTCGGAGGAACACCGGGGAGCTGTTTTTT. Translating it yields CASSLGAGSRRNTGELFF.